This is a list of T cell receptor beta chains from one sample in a study of blood T cell repertoires in COVID-19. The assay was immunoSEQ multiplex PCR, and TCRdb's table has in-frame clones only and misses some. Of over 110,000 clones listed, 81% were seen once; the top ten hold about 7.5%. The sample taken for sequencing was peripheral blood. These receptors originate from a human donor in a cohort sampled during active COVID-19. Each CDR3 is given with its conserved first and last residue. D genes are given only for firm matches. Clone sizes are given selectively: once, few, many, or a class where the clone is expanded.

j_call: TRBJ1-1
clone_size: NA
d_call: NA
v_call: TRBV5-1
cdr3_nt: TGCGCCAGCAGCCGGGAGGGACTCGGGGGCACTGAAGCTTTCTTT
cdr3_aa: CASSREGLGGTEAFF

j_call: TRBJ1-5
clone_size: NA
d_call: NA
v_call: TRBV4-2
cdr3_nt: TGTGCCAGCAGCCACCTCAGGGGTGCTCAGCCCCAGCATTTT
cdr3_aa: CASSHLRGAQPQHF

j_call: TRBJ2-2
clone_size: NA
d_call: NA
v_call: TRBV6-4
cdr3_nt: TGTGCCAGCAGTGACTCCCCCGGGACCGGGGAGCTGTTTTTT
cdr3_aa: CASSDSPGTGELFF

j_call: TRBJ1-2
clone_size: NA
d_call: TRBD1
v_call: TRBV29-1
cdr3_nt: TGCAGCGACCAGACAGGGGGTAGCTATGGCTACACCTTC
cdr3_aa: CSDQTGGSYGYTF

j_call: TRBJ1-2
clone_size: NA
d_call: TRBD1
v_call: TRBV24-1
cdr3_nt: TGTGCCACCAGTGATTTCAGGGGGCTTTTCTATGGCTACACCTTC
cdr3_aa: CATSDFRGLFYGYTF

j_call: TRBJ2-7
clone_size: NA
d_call: TRBD2
v_call: TRBV6-5
cdr3_nt: TGTGCCAGCAGTTACATGGTAGCGGGAGCTGGCGAGCAGTACTTC
cdr3_aa: CASSYMVAGAGEQYF

j_call: TRBJ2-1
clone_size: NA
d_call: NA
v_call: TRBV3-1/TRBV3-2
cdr3_nt: TGTGCCAGCAGCCGGGGACTGTACAATGAGCAGTTCTTC
cdr3_aa: CASSRGLYNEQFF

j_call: TRBJ2-3
clone_size: NA
d_call: TRBD1
v_call: TRBV28
cdr3_nt: TGTGCCAGCCCATCCGGGACAGGGGTAGATACGCAGTATTTT
cdr3_aa: CASPSGTGVDTQYF

j_call: TRBJ2-5
clone_size: NA
d_call: NA
v_call: TRBV6-5
cdr3_nt: TGTGCCAGCGTGGAGGGTGCGGGGTCACAAGAGACCCAGTACTTC
cdr3_aa: CASVEGAGSQETQYF

j_call: TRBJ2-3
clone_size: NA
d_call: NA
v_call: TRBV28
cdr3_nt: TGTGCCAGCAGTTTACTGAGCCCTAGCACAGATACGCAGTATTTT
cdr3_aa: CASSLLSPSTDTQYF

j_call: TRBJ2-7
clone_size: NA
d_call: NA
v_call: TRBV18
cdr3_nt: TGTGCCAGCTCACCGCATCCTGACCTCACTAACGAGCAGTACTTC
cdr3_aa: CASSPHPDLTNEQYF

j_call: TRBJ2-6
clone_size: once
d_call: TRBD1
v_call: TRBV19
cdr3_nt: TGTGCCACACGGACAGGAAGCTCTGGGGCCAACGTCCTGACTTTC
cdr3_aa: CATRTGSSGANVLTF

j_call: TRBJ2-7
clone_size: NA
d_call: NA
v_call: TRBV10-2
cdr3_nt: TGCGCCAGCAGTGACAACTCCATCTCCTACGAGCAGTACTTC
cdr3_aa: CASSDNSISYEQYF

j_call: TRBJ2-1
clone_size: NA
d_call: TRBD2
v_call: TRBV18
cdr3_nt: TGTGCCAGCTCACCAAACGAGCGGGATCACAATGAGCAGTTCTTC
cdr3_aa: CASSPNERDHNEQFF

j_call: TRBJ2-2
clone_size: once
d_call: TRBD2
v_call: TRBV27
cdr3_nt: TGTGCCAGCAGTTTTAGCGGGAGGACGAACACCGGGGAGCTGTTTTTT
cdr3_aa: CASSFSGRTNTGELFF

j_call: TRBJ2-7
clone_size: few
d_call: TRBD1
v_call: TRBV27
cdr3_nt: TGTGCCAGCAGAAACCAGCCGGGACAGGGCTACGAGCAGTACTTC
cdr3_aa: CASRNQPGQGYEQYF

j_call: TRBJ1-1
clone_size: NA
d_call: NA
v_call: TRBV23-1
cdr3_nt: TGCGCCAGCAGCCCAATAGGACAAGAGAGCACTGAAGCTTTCTTT
cdr3_aa: CASSPIGQESTEAFF

j_call: TRBJ1-1
clone_size: NA
d_call: TRBD1
v_call: TRBV6-5
cdr3_nt: TGTGCCAGCAACGGACAGGCCCCCTTGAACACTGAAGCTTTCTTT
cdr3_aa: CASNGQAPLNTEAFF

j_call: TRBJ2-7
clone_size: NA
d_call: TRBD1
v_call: TRBV5-1
cdr3_nt: TGCGCCAGCAGCTTGAGGGGATCCACAGGGGGCGGGATGTACGAGCAGTACTTC
cdr3_aa: CASSLRGSTGGGMYEQYF

j_call: TRBJ2-7
clone_size: large
d_call: NA
v_call: TRBV3-1/TRBV3-2
cdr3_nt: TGTGCCAGCTGGGCAGGGGCGGGTGAGCAGTACTTC
cdr3_aa: CASWAGAGEQYF